This T cell receptor beta chain appears in the sequencing data of a study of blood T cells in healthy people across ages. V was shortened by 1 base and J by 1 base, with 5 bases between the two germline ends. CDR1 is MGHRA, CDR2 YSYEKL, per germline. This CDR3 contains 13 residues. This clonotype was seen repeatedly, ten times or more. The target antigen is unknown. The study, taken as a whole, reports: It was not possible, with unsorted PBMCs, to conclusively compare naive and antigen-experienced cells.

A second roughly 6 to 12 cycle PCR used barcoded and J-beta primers. TCRdb reprocessed the 5' RACE reads via MiXCR and lists one record per CDR3 protein. The table has approximately 960,000 distinct CDR3 sequences, almost 30% seen once. The sample also formed part of further work on T cells of mothers and their children.

The specimen was blood. The TCR originated in a woman in her 40s in good health. The V and J genes are TRBV4-1 and TRBJ2-7, with unresolved D. The CDR3 sequence: CASSQVPSYEQYF. In DNA form, the CDR3 reads TGCGCCAGCAGCCAAGTACCTTCCTACGAGCAGTACTTC.